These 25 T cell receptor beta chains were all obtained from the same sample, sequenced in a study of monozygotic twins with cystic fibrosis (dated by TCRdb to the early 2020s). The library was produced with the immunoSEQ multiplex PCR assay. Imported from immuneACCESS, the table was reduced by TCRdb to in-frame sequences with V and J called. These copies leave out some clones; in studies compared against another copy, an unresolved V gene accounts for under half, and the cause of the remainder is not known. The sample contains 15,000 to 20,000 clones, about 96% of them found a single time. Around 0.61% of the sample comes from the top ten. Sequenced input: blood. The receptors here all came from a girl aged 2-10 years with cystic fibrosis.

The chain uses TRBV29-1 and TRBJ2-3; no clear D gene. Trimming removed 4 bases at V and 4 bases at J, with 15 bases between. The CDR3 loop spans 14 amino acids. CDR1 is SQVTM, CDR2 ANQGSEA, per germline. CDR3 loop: CSVVLARRADTQYF. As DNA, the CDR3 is TGCAGCGTTGTCTTAGCTAGGCGAGCAGATACGCAGTATTTT.

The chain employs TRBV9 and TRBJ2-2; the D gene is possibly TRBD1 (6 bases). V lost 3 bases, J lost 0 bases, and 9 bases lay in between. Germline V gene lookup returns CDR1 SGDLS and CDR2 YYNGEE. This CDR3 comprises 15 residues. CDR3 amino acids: CASSGDNPNTGELFF. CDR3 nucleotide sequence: TGTGCCAGCAGCGGGGACAACCCGAACACCGGGGAGCTGTTTTTT.

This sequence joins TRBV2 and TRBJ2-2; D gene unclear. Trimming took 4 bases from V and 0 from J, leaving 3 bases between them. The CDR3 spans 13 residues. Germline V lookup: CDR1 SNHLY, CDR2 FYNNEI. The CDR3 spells CASSGSNTGELFF. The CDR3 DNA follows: TGTGCCAGCAGTGGGTCGAACACCGGGGAGCTGTTTTTT.

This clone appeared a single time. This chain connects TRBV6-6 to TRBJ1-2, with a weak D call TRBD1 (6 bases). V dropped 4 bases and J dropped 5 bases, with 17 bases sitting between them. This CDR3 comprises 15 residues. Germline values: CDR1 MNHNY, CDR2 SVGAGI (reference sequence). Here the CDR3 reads CASSSQGGGHYGYTF. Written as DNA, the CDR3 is TGTGCCAGCAGTTCACAGGGTGGTGGACATTATGGCTACACCTTC.

The CDR3 sequence is CASSLSAGANEKLFF. The CDR3 DNA reads as TGTGCCAGCAGCTTATCAGCAGGGGCAAATGAAAAACTGTTTTTT. The chain joins TRBV7-2 to TRBJ1-4, with D perhaps matching TRBD1 (6 bases). Germline V gene lookup returns CDR1 SGHTA and CDR2 FQGNSA. V lost 2 bases, J lost 5 bases, and 12 bases lay in between. The CDR3 length is 15 residues.

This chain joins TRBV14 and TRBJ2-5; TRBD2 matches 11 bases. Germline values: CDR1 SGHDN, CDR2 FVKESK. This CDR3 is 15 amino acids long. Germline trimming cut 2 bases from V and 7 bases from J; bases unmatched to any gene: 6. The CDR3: CASSQLAGGQRTQYF. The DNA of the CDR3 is TGTGCCAGCAGCCAACTAGCGGGGGGTCAGAGGACCCAGTACTTC.

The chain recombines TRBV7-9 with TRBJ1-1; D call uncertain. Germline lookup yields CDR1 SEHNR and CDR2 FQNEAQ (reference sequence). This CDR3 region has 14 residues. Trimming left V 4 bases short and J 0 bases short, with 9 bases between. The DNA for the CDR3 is TGTGCCAGCAGCTCAACGGAGCTGAACACTGAAGCTTTCTTT. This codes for CASSSTELNTEAFF. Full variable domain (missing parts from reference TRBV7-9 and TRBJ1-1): DTGVSQNPRHKITKRGQNVTFRCDPISEHNRLYWYRQTLGQGPEFLTYFQNEAQLEKSRLLSDRFSAERPKGSFSTLEIQRTEQGDSAMYLCASSSTELNTEAFFGQGTRLTVV.

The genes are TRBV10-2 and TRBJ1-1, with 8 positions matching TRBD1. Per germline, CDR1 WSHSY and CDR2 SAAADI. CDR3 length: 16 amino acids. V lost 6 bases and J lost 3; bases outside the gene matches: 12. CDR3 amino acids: CASRTPRTGLDTEAFF. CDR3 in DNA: TGCGCCAGCAGGACACCGAGGACAGGGCTCGACACTGAAGCTTTCTTT.

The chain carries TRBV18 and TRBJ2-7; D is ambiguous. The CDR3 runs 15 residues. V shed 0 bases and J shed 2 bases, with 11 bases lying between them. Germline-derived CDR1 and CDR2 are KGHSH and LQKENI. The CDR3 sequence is CASSPPGFLTYEQYF. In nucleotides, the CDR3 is TGTGCCAGCTCACCACCGGGGTTCCTGACCTACGAGCAGTACTTC.

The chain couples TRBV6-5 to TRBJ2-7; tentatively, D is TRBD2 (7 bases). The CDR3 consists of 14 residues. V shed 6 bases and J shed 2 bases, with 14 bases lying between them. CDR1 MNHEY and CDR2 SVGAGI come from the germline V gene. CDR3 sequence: CASSRSGGPYEQYF. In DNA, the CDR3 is TGTGCCAGCAGCCGCTCGGGGGGCCCCTACGAGCAGTACTTC.

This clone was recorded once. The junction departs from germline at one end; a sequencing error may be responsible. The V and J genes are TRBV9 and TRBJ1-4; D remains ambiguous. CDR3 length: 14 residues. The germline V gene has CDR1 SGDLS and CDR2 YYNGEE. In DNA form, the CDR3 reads TGTGCCAGCAGCGTCGGAACACCTAAGGAAAAACTGTTTTTT. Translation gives CASSVGTPKEKLFF.

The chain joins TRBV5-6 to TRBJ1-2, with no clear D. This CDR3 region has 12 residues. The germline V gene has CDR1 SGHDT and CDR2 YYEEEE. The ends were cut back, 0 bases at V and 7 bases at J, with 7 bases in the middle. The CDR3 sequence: CASSLGGTGYTF. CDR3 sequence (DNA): TGTGCCAGCAGCTTGGGAGGTACTGGCTACACCTTC.

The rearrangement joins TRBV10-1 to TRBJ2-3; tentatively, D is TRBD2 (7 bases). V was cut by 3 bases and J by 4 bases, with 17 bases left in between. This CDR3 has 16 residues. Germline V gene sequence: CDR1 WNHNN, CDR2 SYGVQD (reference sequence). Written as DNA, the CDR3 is TGCGCCAGCAGTGAAGGGAGGGGGGGGGCCTCAGATACGCAGTATTTT. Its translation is CASSEGRGGASDTQYF.

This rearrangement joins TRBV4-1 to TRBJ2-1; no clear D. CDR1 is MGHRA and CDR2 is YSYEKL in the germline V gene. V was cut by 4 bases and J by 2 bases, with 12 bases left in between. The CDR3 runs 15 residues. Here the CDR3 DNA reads TGCGCCAGCAGCCCTCAGGAACATCCCTACAATGAGCAGTTCTTC. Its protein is CASSPQEHPYNEQFF.

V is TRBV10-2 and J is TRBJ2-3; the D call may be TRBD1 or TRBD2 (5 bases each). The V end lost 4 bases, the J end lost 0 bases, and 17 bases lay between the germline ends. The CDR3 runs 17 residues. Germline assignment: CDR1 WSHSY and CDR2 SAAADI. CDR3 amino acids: CASSGNPGRMSTDTQYF. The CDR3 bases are TGCGCCAGCAGTGGAAATCCGGGACGGATGAGCACAGATACGCAGTATTTT.

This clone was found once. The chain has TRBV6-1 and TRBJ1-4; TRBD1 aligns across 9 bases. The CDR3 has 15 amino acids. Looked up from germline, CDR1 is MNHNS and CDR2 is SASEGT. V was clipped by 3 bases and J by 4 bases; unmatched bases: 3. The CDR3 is CASSETTGGNEKLFF. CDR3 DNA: TGTGCCAGCAGTGAGACGACAGGGGGTAATGAAAAACTGTTTTTT.

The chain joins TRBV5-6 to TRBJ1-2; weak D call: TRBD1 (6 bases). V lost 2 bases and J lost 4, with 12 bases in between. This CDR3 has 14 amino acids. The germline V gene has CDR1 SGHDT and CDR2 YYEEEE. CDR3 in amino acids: CASSLGQPFYGYTF. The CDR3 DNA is TGTGCCAGCAGCTTAGGACAGCCTTTCTATGGCTACACCTTC. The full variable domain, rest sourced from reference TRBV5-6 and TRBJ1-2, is DAGVTQSPTHLIKTRGQQVTLRCSPKSGHDTVSWYQQALGQGPQFIFQYYEEEERQRGNFPDRFSGHQFPNYSSELNVNALLLGDSALYLCASSLGQPFYGYTFGSGTRLTVV.

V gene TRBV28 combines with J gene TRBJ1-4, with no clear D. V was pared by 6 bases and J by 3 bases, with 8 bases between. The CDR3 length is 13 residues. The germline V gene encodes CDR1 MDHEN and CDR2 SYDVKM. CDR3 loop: CASRDGANEKLFF. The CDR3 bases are TGTGCCAGCAGGGACGGAGCTAATGAAAAACTGTTTTTT.

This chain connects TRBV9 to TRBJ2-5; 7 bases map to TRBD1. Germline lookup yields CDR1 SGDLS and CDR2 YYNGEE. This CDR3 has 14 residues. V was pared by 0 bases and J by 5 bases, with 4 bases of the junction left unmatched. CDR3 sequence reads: CASSVVGGGETQYF. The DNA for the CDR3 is TGTGCCAGCAGCGTAGTAGGGGGCGGGGAGACCCAGTACTTC.

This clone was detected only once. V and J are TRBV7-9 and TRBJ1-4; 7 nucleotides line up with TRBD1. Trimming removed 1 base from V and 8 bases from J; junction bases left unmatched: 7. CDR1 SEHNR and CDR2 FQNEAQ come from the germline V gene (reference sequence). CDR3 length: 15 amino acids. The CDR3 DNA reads TGTGCCAGCAGCTTAGGACAGGGTGAGGGCGAAAAACTGTTTTTT. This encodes CASSLGQGEGEKLFF.

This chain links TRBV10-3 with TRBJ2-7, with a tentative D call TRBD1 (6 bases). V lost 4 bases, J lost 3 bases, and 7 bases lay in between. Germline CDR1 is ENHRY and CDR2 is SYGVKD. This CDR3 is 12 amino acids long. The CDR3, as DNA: TGTGCCATCAGTGGAGGGGGCTACGAGCAGTACTTC. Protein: CAISGGGYEQYF.

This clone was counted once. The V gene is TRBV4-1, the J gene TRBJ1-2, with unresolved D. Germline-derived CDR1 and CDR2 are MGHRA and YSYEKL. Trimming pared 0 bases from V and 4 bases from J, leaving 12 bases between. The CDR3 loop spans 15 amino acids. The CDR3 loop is CASSQDPFSPYGYTF. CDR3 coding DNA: TGCGCCAGCAGCCAAGATCCATTTAGTCCCTATGGCTACACCTTC.

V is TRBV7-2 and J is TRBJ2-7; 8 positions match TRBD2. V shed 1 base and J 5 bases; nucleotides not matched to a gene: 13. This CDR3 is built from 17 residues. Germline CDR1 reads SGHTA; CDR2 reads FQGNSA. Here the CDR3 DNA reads TGTGCCAGCAGCTTAGTACGAGGCGGGGGGCTGTACAACGAGCAGTACTTC. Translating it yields CASSLVRGGGLYNEQYF.

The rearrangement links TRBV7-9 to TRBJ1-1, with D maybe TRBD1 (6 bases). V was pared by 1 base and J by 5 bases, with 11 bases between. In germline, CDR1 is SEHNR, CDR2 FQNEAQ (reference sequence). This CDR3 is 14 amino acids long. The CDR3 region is CASSLEARGTEAFF. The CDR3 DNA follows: TGTGCCAGCAGCTTAGAGGCGAGGGGGACTGAAGCTTTCTTT.

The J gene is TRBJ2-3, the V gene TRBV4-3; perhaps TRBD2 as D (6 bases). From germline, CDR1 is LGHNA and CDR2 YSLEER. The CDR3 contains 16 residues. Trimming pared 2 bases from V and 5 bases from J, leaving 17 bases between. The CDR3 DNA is TGCGCCAGCAGCCAACGGGGGTGGGGGTCCTTAGATACGCAGTATTTT. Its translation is CASSQRGWGSLDTQYF.